The TCR beta chain described here comes from a study of T cell repertoires in cytomegalovirus infection (dated by TCRdb to the late 2010s). Notes on the research overall: The peptide stimulations were aimed at well-studied HLA-B-restricted epitopes as well as recently identified HLA-C-restricted CMV epitopes, whose presentation resists viral immunomodulation. The HLA type of each donor mattered for the analysis, because public TCR beta signatures pointed to carriage of CMV infection along with the matching HLA type.

Instrument on record: Illumina HiSeq 1500. The raw public data were reprocessed by TCRdb itself: fastp quality trimming at Q25, MiXCR clonotype calling, in-frame beta chains only. Identical CDR3 proteins give one entry, which carries the most common genes and DNA. Present in this sample are around 770,000 distinct CDR3 sequences, roughly 29% of which were seen just once. Less than 15% of the sample goes to the ten largest clones. The treatment or condition label here, explained by the study, means: in vitro stimulation with specific CMV peptide epitopes to enrich CMV-specific T cells. Broader findings and caveats from the paper: In both this cohort and an independent cohort of approximately 350 donors, the cumulative frequency of public TCR beta family members distinguished carriers of CMV infection plus the relevant HLA type. The ex vivo response was dominated by HLA-C-restricted CMV-specific TCR beta clonotypes, which also provided the single most frequent clonotype in two of eight donors.

CDR1 and CDR2 are read off the germline V gene as SGHTA and FQGNSA. The CDR3, from cysteine to phenylalanine, totals 15 residues. Only the CDR3 DNA stays, 45 bases, in frame from base 1. At the junction V is shortened by 5 bases and J by 2 bases, with 14 bases in between. This clonotype was counted at least ten times. Its antigen is not yet known. No qualities accompany the bases; no much larger clone lies one base away. The sample in question was cultured CD8+ T cells from PBMCs, obtained from culture after CMV antigen stimulation. The sequence was obtained from a human donor in good health (CMV status not recorded). Some clones in this sample may be carry-over from other donors' samples. The V gene is TRBV7-2 and the J gene is TRBJ2-3; the D segment may tentatively be TRBD1 or TRBD2, each giving 5 matched bases. The DNA sequence reads TGTGCCAGCAGCCGGGGACGGGCCCCCACAGATACGCAGTATTTT. Its translation is CASSRGRAPTDTQYF.